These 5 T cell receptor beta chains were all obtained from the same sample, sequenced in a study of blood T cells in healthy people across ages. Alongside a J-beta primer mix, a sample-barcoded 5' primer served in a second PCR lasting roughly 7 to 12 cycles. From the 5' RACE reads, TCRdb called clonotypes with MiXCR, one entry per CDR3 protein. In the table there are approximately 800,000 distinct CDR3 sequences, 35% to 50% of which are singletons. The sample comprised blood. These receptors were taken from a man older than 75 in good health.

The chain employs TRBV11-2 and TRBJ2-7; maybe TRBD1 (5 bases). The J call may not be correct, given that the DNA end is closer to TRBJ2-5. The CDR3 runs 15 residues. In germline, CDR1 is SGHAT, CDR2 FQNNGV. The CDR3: CASSLKTELKETQYF. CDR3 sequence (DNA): TGTGCCAGCAGCTTGAAGACAGAGTTGAAGGAGACCCAGTACTTC.

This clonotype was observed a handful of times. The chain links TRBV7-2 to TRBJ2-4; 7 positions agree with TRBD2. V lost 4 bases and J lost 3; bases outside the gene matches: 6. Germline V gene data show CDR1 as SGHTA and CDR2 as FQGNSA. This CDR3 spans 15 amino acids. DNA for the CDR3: TGTGCCAGCAGCTCTAGTAGCGGGCACAAAAACATTCAGTACTTC. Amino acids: CASSSSSGHKNIQYF. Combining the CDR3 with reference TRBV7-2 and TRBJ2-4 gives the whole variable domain GAGVSQSPSNKVTEKGKDVELRCDPISGHTALYWYRQSLGQGLEFLIYFQGNSAPDKSGLPSDRFSAERTGGSVSTLTIQRTQQEDSAVYLCASSSSSGHKNIQYFGAGTRLSVL.

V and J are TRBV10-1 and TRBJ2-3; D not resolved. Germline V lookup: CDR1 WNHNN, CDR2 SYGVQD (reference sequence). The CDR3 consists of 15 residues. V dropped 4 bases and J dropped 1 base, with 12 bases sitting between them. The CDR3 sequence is CASSGVMMGTDTQYF. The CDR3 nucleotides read TGCGCCAGCAGTGGGGTGATGATGGGCACAGATACGCAGTATTTT.

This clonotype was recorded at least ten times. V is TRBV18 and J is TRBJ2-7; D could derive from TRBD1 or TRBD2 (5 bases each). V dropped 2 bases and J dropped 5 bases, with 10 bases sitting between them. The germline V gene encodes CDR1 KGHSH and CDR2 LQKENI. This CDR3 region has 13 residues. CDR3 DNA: TGTGCCAGCTCACCAGGGCAGGGAGACGAGCAGTACTTC. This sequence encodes CASSPGQGDEQYF. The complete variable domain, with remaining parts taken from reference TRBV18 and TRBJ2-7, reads NAGVMQNPRHLVRRRGQEARLRCSPMKGHSHVYWYRQLPEEGLKFMVYLQKENIIDESGMPKERFSAEFPKEGPSILRIQQVVRGDSAAYFCASSPGQGDEQYFGPGTRLTVT.

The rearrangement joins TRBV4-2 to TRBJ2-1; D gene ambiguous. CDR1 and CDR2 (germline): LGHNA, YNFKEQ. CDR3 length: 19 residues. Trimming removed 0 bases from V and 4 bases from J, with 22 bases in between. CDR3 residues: CASSQELRSAADFYNEQFF. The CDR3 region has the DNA TGTGCCAGCAGCCAAGAACTTCGGTCCGCGGCAGACTTTTACAATGAGCAGTTCTTC.